A selection of T cell receptor beta chains follows, all from one sample in a study of cytomegalovirus exposure and HLA in healthy donors. This table comes from immunoSEQ multiplex PCR, and its TCRdb copy is limited to in-frame clones, with some not included. The sample includes some 180,000 clones. Sequencing used PBMCs. The source of these receptors is a man between 25 and 39 years old in good health and CMV-seronegative. The CDR3 runs from the conserved cysteine through the conserved F or W. Fields, in order: J gene, D gene, V gene, CDR3 protein, CDR3 DNA. A D gene is named only where the DNA matches it firmly.

J gene: TRBJ1-5
D gene: .
V gene: TRBV5-1
CDR3 protein: CASSPGGARGLSNQPQHF
CDR3 DNA: TGCGCCAGCAGCCCTGGAGGGGCGCGCGGCCTTAGCAATCAGCCCCAGCATTTT

J gene: TRBJ2-7
D gene: TRBD2
V gene: TRBV28
CDR3 protein: CASSLGTSGRYEQYF
CDR3 DNA: TGTGCCAGCAGCCTAGGGACTAGCGGACGCTACGAGCAGTACTTC

J gene: TRBJ1-4
D gene: .
V gene: TRBV9
CDR3 protein: CASSAAGQHEKLFF
CDR3 DNA: TGTGCCAGCAGCGCGGCGGGGCAGCATGAAAAACTGTTTTTT

J gene: TRBJ2-2
D gene: TRBD2
V gene: TRBV7-3
CDR3 protein: CASSITSGRGAGELFF
CDR3 DNA: TGTGCCAGCAGCATTACTAGCGGGAGGGGAGCCGGGGAGCTGTTTTTT

J gene: TRBJ1-5
D gene: TRBD1
V gene: TRBV6-1
CDR3 protein: CASSESGGQGIYQPQHF
CDR3 DNA: TGTGCCAGCAGTGAATCCGGGGGACAGGGAATTTATCAGCCCCAGCATTTT

J gene: TRBJ2-3
D gene: .
V gene: TRBV5-8
CDR3 protein: CASSLATGPDTQYF
CDR3 DNA: TGTGCCAGCAGCTTGGCCACAGGTCCAGATACGCAGTATTTT

J gene: TRBJ2-3
D gene: TRBD2
V gene: TRBV19
CDR3 protein: CASLDRTRPTDTQYF
CDR3 DNA: TGTGCCAGCCTCGACCGGACTAGACCCACAGATACGCAGTATTTT

J gene: TRBJ1-1
D gene: .
V gene: TRBV29-1
CDR3 protein: CSVVGGAPSEAFF
CDR3 DNA: TGCAGCGTTGTAGGGGGGGCGCCGAGTGAAGCTTTCTTT

J gene: TRBJ1-2
D gene: TRBD1
V gene: TRBV5-4
CDR3 protein: CASSAGQLTPNYGYTF
CDR3 DNA: TGTGCCAGCAGCGCGGGACAGTTGACTCCTAACTATGGCTACACCTTC

J gene: TRBJ2-3
D gene: .
V gene: TRBV28
CDR3 protein: CASSSAGTSTDTQYF
CDR3 DNA: TGTGCCAGCAGTTCCGCAGGAACAAGCACAGATACGCAGTATTTT

J gene: TRBJ2-2
D gene: TRBD1
V gene: TRBV18
CDR3 protein: CASSPRSGTGFTGELFF
CDR3 DNA: TGTGCCAGCTCACCACGTTCCGGGACAGGGTTCACCGGGGAGCTGTTTTTT

J gene: TRBJ2-7
D gene: .
V gene: TRBV9
CDR3 protein: CASSDESYEQYF
CDR3 DNA: TGTGCCAGCAGCGATGAGTCCTACGAGCAGTACTTC

J gene: TRBJ2-1
D gene: TRBD1
V gene: TRBV15
CDR3 protein: CATSRDRNPTGVNEQFF
CDR3 DNA: TGTGCCACCAGCAGAGATCGGAATCCTACAGGGGTTAATGAGCAGTTCTTC

J gene: TRBJ1-2
D gene: .
V gene: TRBV2
CDR3 protein: CASSERGSGYTF
CDR3 DNA: TGTGCCAGCAGTGAACGGGGAAGTGGCTACACCTTC

J gene: TRBJ2-1
D gene: .
V gene: TRBV27
CDR3 protein: CASSLPQLPDSYNEQFF
CDR3 DNA: TGTGCCAGCAGTTTACCTCAATTACCCGACAGCTACAATGAGCAGTTCTTC

J gene: TRBJ2-1
D gene: .
V gene: TRBV11-3
CDR3 protein: CASSSNPGNEQFF
CDR3 DNA: TGTGCCAGCAGCTCTAACCCGGGGAATGAGCAGTTCTTC

J gene: TRBJ1-2
D gene: .
V gene: TRBV7-9
CDR3 protein: CASSFGLYGYTF
CDR3 DNA: TGTGCCAGCAGCTTTGGACTTTATGGCTACACCTTC

J gene: TRBJ2-1
D gene: TRBD2
V gene: TRBV5-8
CDR3 protein: CASSLALLAASYNEQFF
CDR3 DNA: TGTGCCAGCAGCTTGGCCCTACTAGCGGCATCATACAATGAGCAGTTCTTC

J gene: TRBJ2-3
D gene: .
V gene: TRBV6-5
CDR3 protein: CASSYSGLEGADTQYF
CDR3 DNA: TGTGCCAGCAGTTACTCTGGGCTAGAGGGCGCAGATACGCAGTATTTT

J gene: TRBJ2-3
D gene: TRBD2
V gene: TRBV5-1
CDR3 protein: CASSRQILAGGITDTQYF
CDR3 DNA: TGCGCCAGCAGCCGACAGATACTAGCGGGGGGAATCACAGATACGCAGTATTTT

J gene: TRBJ1-1
D gene: .
V gene: TRBV27
CDR3 protein: CASSLYPEFRGSDTEAFF
CDR3 DNA: TGTGCCAGCAGTTTATACCCGGAGTTTAGGGGATCGGACACTGAAGCTTTCTTT

J gene: TRBJ1-4
D gene: TRBD1
V gene: TRBV19
CDR3 protein: CASSIAGTGDEKLFF
CDR3 DNA: TGTGCCAGTAGTATAGCCGGGACAGGGGACGAAAAACTGTTTTTT

J gene: TRBJ1-4
D gene: .
V gene: TRBV5-1
CDR3 protein: CASSAKEPSNEKLFF
CDR3 DNA: TGCGCCAGCAGCGCCAAGGAGCCGTCTAATGAAAAACTGTTTTTT

J gene: TRBJ2-3
D gene: .
V gene: TRBV5-1
CDR3 protein: CASSSTPYGGEDTQYF
CDR3 DNA: TGCGCCAGCAGCTCCACCCCGTACGGGGGTGAAGATACGCAGTATTTT

J gene: TRBJ1-4
D gene: .
V gene: TRBV13
CDR3 protein: CASSLRRAATNEKLFF
CDR3 DNA: TGTGCCAGCAGCCTCAGGCGGGCTGCAACTAATGAAAAACTGTTTTTT

J gene: TRBJ2-1
D gene: .
V gene: TRBV11-3
CDR3 protein: CASSLGGTWFDEQFF
CDR3 DNA: TGTGCCAGCAGCTTAGGAGGCACGTGGTTCGATGAGCAGTTCTTC

J gene: TRBJ2-2
D gene: TRBD1
V gene: TRBV19
CDR3 protein: CASSKDRMGTGELFF
CDR3 DNA: TGTGCCAGTAGTAAGGACAGGATGGGCACCGGGGAGCTGTTTTTT

J gene: TRBJ1-2
D gene: .
V gene: TRBV30
CDR3 protein: CAWSGRPAGGYTF
CDR3 DNA: TGTGCCTGGAGCGGACGGCCGGCGGGTGGCTACACCTTC

J gene: TRBJ1-2
D gene: .
V gene: TRBV7-9
CDR3 protein: CASSLEGTGPPFTF
CDR3 DNA: TGTGCCAGCAGCTTAGAGGGAACAGGTCCGCCTTTCACCTTC

J gene: TRBJ2-3
D gene: TRBD2
V gene: TRBV30
CDR3 protein: CAWGLAGGSDTQYF
CDR3 DNA: TGTGCCTGGGGACTAGCGGGGGGTTCAGATACGCAGTATTTT

J gene: TRBJ1-5
D gene: TRBD1
V gene: TRBV28
CDR3 protein: CASSSGQGGQPQHF
CDR3 DNA: TGTGCCAGCAGTTCGGGACAGGGTGGGCAGCCCCAGCATTTT

J gene: TRBJ2-3
D gene: .
V gene: TRBV6-1
CDR3 protein: CASSDRTDTQYF
CDR3 DNA: TGTGCCAGCAGCGACAGGACAGATACGCAGTATTTT

J gene: TRBJ1-5
D gene: TRBD1
V gene: TRBV28
CDR3 protein: CASCRTGKSNQPQHF
CDR3 DNA: TGTGCCAGCTGTCGGACAGGGAAAAGCAATCAGCCCCAGCATTTT

J gene: TRBJ1-4
D gene: TRBD1
V gene: TRBV18
CDR3 protein: CASSLQGADVEKLFF
CDR3 DNA: TGTGCCAGCTCGCTTCAGGGGGCGGATGTTGAAAAACTGTTTTTT

J gene: TRBJ2-7
D gene: .
V gene: TRBV19
CDR3 protein: CASSLHGEIYEQYF
CDR3 DNA: TGTGCCAGTAGTCTGCACGGGGAAATCTACGAGCAGTACTTC

J gene: TRBJ2-5
D gene: TRBD2
V gene: TRBV4-1
CDR3 protein: CASSPPGLAGEAQYF
CDR3 DNA: TGCGCCAGCAGCCCGCCGGGACTAGCGGGAGAAGCCCAGTACTTC

J gene: TRBJ1-3
D gene: .
V gene: TRBV9
CDR3 protein: CASSSGYNGMDTIYF
CDR3 DNA: TGTGCCAGCAGCTCAGGGTACAATGGTATGGACACCATATATTTT

J gene: TRBJ1-1
D gene: .
V gene: TRBV25-1
CDR3 protein: CASSALFQGLNTEAFF
CDR3 DNA: TGTGCCAGCAGTGCGTTATTCCAGGGTCTGAACACTGAAGCTTTCTTT

J gene: TRBJ2-7
D gene: TRBD2
V gene: TRBV19
CDR3 protein: CASSIRLGLVYEQYF
CDR3 DNA: TGTGCCAGTAGTATCCGGTTGGGACTAGTCTACGAGCAGTACTTC

J gene: TRBJ1-2
D gene: .
V gene: TRBV2
CDR3 protein: CASVRVPGLNGYTF
CDR3 DNA: TGTGCCAGCGTCCGTGTCCCGGGGTTGAACGGCTACACCTTC

J gene: TRBJ2-7
D gene: TRBD1
V gene: TRBV5-5
CDR3 protein: CATETGSGEQYF
CDR3 DNA: TGTGCCACAGAGACAGGGTCAGGCGAGCAGTACTTC